This T cell receptor (beta chain) is from a study of blood T cell repertoires in COVID-19. Germline V CDR1 and CDR2: MNHEY, SMNVEV (reference sequence). V was clipped by 1 base and J by 1 base, with 7 bases between them. The CDR3 totals 14 residues. The table came from immunoSEQ multiplex PCR; TCRdb's copy has only in-frame clones and leaves some out. The sample contains 130,000 to 150,000 clones, more than 75% of which appear only once. The receptor was isolated from a woman in her twenties or thirties with acute COVID-19. The sequenced sample was PBMCs or T cells enriched from blood (not recorded which). The chain combines TRBV27 with TRBJ1-1; D is unresolved. The CDR3 bases are TGTGCCAGCAGTTTATTAGGCGGGAACACTGAAGCTTTCTTT. This encodes CASSLLGGNTEAFF.